The 32 T cell receptor beta chains below come from one sample, sequenced in a study of cytotoxic CD8 clonotypes in ibrutinib-treated CLL (dated by TCRdb to the early 2020s). The time point label, read with the paper, signifies: approximately eleven months on ibrutinib. The library was made by the immunoSEQ multiplex PCR assay. What TCRdb holds here is the immuneACCESS table cut down to in-frame rearrangements. Part of the clones is not present; checked against another copy, under half of the missing clones reflect an unresolved V gene, and the others are unexplained. For this sample there are some 150,000 clones; roughly 80% appear just once. The ten largest clonotypes hold approximately 30% of the sample. Sequencing was performed on PBMCs, taken after 12 months of ibrutinib treatment. These receptors were collected from a human donor with chronic lymphocytic leukemia.

The chain's CDR3 is CAWTRDRYSGELFF. The CDR3 DNA follows: TGTGCCTGGACCCGGGACAGGTACTCCGGGGAGCTGTTTTTT. This sequence joins TRBV30 and TRBJ2-2; TRBD1 matches at 8 bases. The CDR3 is 14 residues long. Germline lookup yields CDR1 GTSNPN and CDR2 SVGIG (reference sequence). With 4 bases clipped from V and 6 bases from J, the junction kept 7 bases outside the gene matches.

CDR3 DNA: TGTGCCAGCAGGGCAACTAGCGGGGAATCCTACGAGCAGTACTTC. Translation gives CASRATSGESYEQYF. This sequence joins TRBV7-9 and TRBJ2-7; TRBD2 agrees at 10 bases. CDR1 SEHNR and CDR2 FQNEAQ come from the germline V gene (reference sequence). The CDR3 runs 15 residues. V shed 6 bases, J shed 1 base, and the junction held 6 bases outside the gene matches.

The chain couples TRBV21-1 to TRBJ2-3; the table's TRBD1 call for D was not verified on the DNA. TRBV21-1 is noted as a pseudogene. There are 16 residues in the CDR3. The CDR3, as DNA: TGTGCCAGCAGCAAGCGGACAGTTGGTTTGCCGAATACGCAGTATTTT. Translation gives CASSKRTVGLPNTQYF.

The chain carries TRBV15 and TRBJ2-4; D unclear. The ends were cut back, 5 bases at V and 7 bases at J, with 12 bases in the middle. The germline CDR1 and CDR2 sequences are LNHNV and YYDKDF (reference sequence). The CDR3 totals 13 residues. This chain's CDR3 is CATSVVASNIQYF. CDR3 coding DNA: TGTGCCACCAGCGTGGTAGCCAGTAACATTCAGTACTTC.

The V call is TRBV12-2, the J call TRBJ1-5; the tabulated D call, TRBD1, remains unverified against the DNA. TRBV12-2 is flagged as a pseudogene. This CDR3 has 20 amino acids. The CDR3 coding sequence is TGTGCAAGTCGCTTAGGAAAACGGACAGGGTTTATCAATAGCAATCAGCCCCAGCATTTT. Its protein product is CASRLGKRTGFINSNQPQHF.

The chain uses TRBV7-6 and TRBJ2-3; 9 bases match TRBD2. Trimming cost V 0 bases and J 9 bases; bases outside gene matches: 10. The CDR3 spans 16 residues. Germline values: CDR1 SGHVS, CDR2 FNYEAQ. The CDR3 region has the DNA TGTGCCAGCAGCTTAGCAGGGACCGGGACTAGCCTCACGCAGTATTTT. Encoded protein: CASSLAGTGTSLTQYF.

The chain links TRBV30 to TRBJ2-6; D gene unclear. V lost 4 bases to trimming and J lost 0 bases, with 10 bases between them. The CDR3 spans 15 residues. CDR1 is GTSNPN and CDR2 is SVGIG in the germline V gene (reference sequence). In DNA form, the CDR3 reads TGTGCCTGGATGGGGTTAGGCTCTGGGGCCAACGTCCTGACTTTC. It encodes CAWMGLGSGANVLTF.

This clone has a handful of counts. The V call is TRBV2, the J call TRBJ2-4, with D maybe TRBD1 (5 bases). Germline values: CDR1 SNHLY, CDR2 FYNNEI. V lost 3 bases and J 9 bases, leaving 15 bases between the germline ends. CDR3 size: 14 residues. CDR3 amino acids: CASSDLDTRSIQYF. CDR3 nucleotide sequence: TGTGCCAGCAGTGACCTGGACACGCGAAGCATTCAGTACTTC.

CDR3 loop: CASSFSVSGGIDEQFF. For the CDR3, the DNA is TGTGCCAGCAGCTTTTCGGTTAGCGGGGGTATAGATGAGCAGTTCTTC. V is TRBV7-2 and J is TRBJ2-1; 9 positions match TRBD2. CDR3 length: 16 amino acids. The V gene end was trimmed by 3 bases and the J gene end by 8 bases; junction bases not matched to a gene: 11. From germline, CDR1 is SGHTA and CDR2 FQGNSA.

V usage is TRBV12-5 and J usage is TRBJ2-3; D might be TRBD2 (6 bases). V lost 3 bases to trimming and J lost 4 bases, with 8 bases between them. This CDR3 is 13 amino acids long. Germline V gives CDR1 LGHNT, CDR2 FRNRAP. Here the CDR3 DNA reads TGTGCTAGTGGTTTCCCTAGCGCAGATACGCAGTATTTT. Amino acid sequence: CASGFPSADTQYF.

The genes are TRBV27 and TRBJ1-2, with a weak D call TRBD1 (5 bases). CDR1 and CDR2 from the germline V gene are MNHEY and SMNVEV (reference sequence). The V end was cut by 0 bases, the J end by 8 bases, with 13 bases between. This CDR3 comprises 14 residues. CDR3 region: CASSLSNWGGGYTF. DNA of the CDR3: TGTGCCAGCAGTTTATCGAACTGGGGGGGAGGCTACACCTTC.

By sample share, this clone is medium-sized. The chain combines TRBV29-1 with TRBJ1-3; no definite D call. The germline CDR1 and CDR2 sequences are SQVTM and ANQGSEA. CDR3 length: 13 residues. The ends were cut back, 6 bases at V and 0 bases at J, with 9 bases in the middle. CDR3 coding DNA: TGCAGCGTCAAGACAAGCTCTGGAAACACCATATATTTT. Protein: CSVKTSSGNTIYF.

The chain combines TRBV7-6 with TRBJ2-2, with 7 bases matching TRBD2. The ends lost 6 bases at V and 5 bases at J; junction bases unmatched: 6. The length of the CDR3 is 14 residues. Germline lookup yields CDR1 SGHVS and CDR2 FNYEAQ. This CDR3 reads CASSPGGITGELFF. The DNA for the CDR3 is TGTGCCAGCAGTCCGGGGGGAATTACCGGGGAGCTGTTTTTT.

This rearrangement joins TRBV29-1 to TRBJ2-7; D assignment may be TRBD1 or TRBD2 (5 bases each). CDR1 and CDR2 from the germline V gene are SQVTM and ANQGSEA. Trimming removed 0 bases from V and 0 bases from J, with 15 bases in between. The CDR3 extends over 16 amino acids. CDR3 loop: CSVEDVGVRGSYEQYF. The CDR3 DNA follows: TGCAGCGTTGAAGATGTCGGGGTAAGGGGCTCCTACGAGCAGTACTTC.

The rearrangement links TRBV9 to TRBJ1-3; D gene unclear. The CDR3 length is 15 residues. With 0 bases removed from V and 2 bases from J, the gap between germline ends came to 9 bases. In germline, CDR1 is SGDLS, CDR2 YYNGEE. This CDR3 is CASSVEGAAGNTIYF. For the CDR3, the DNA is TGTGCCAGCAGCGTAGAGGGAGCGGCTGGAAACACCATATATTTT.

The V and J genes are TRBV30 and TRBJ1-1; D is unresolved. V lost 3 bases, J lost 10 bases, and 12 bases lay in between. Germline CDR1 is GTSNPN and CDR2 is SVGIG (reference sequence). The CDR3 covers 11 residues. This CDR3 reads CAWRVANRAFF. DNA for the CDR3: TGTGCCTGGAGAGTAGCAAATAGAGCTTTCTTT. Full variable domain (outside the CDR3, taken from reference TRBV30 and TRBJ1-1): SQTIHQWPATLVQPVGSPLSLECTVEGTSNPNLYWYRQAAGRGLQLLFYSVGIGQISSEVPQNLSASRPQDRQFILSSKKLLLSDSGFYLCAWRVANRAFFGQGTRLTVV.

This clone has at least ten counts. The CDR3 sequence: CASSQDPKSYEQYF. The CDR3 DNA reads as TGCGCCAGCAGCCAAGACCCCAAATCCTACGAGCAGTACTTC. The chain joins TRBV4-3 to TRBJ2-7; no firm D call. CDR1 is LGHNA and CDR2 is YSLEER in the germline V gene. Trimming left V 0 bases short and J 1 base short, with 7 bases between. The CDR3 is 14 residues long.

The V call is TRBV7-2, the J call TRBJ2-3, with TRBD2 matching over 12 bases. After removal of 5 bases from V and 2 bases from J, the junction contained 11 bases not matched to a gene. The CDR3 is 18 residues long. Germline loops: CDR1 SGHTA, CDR2 FQGNSA. CDR3 nucleotides: TGTGCCAGCAGCCCTAAGAGGCTAGCGGGGGGGATCACAGATACGCAGTATTTT. Its protein is CASSPKRLAGGITDTQYF.

A single count supports this clone. V is TRBV10-3 and J is TRBJ2-7, with a weak D call TRBD2 (5 bases). The CDR3 length is 12 residues. In germline, CDR1 is ENHRY, CDR2 SYGVKD. Trimming stripped 11 bases from V and 9 bases from J, with 20 bases between. CDR3 loop: CAAHSEGPLQYF. Written as DNA, the CDR3 is TGTGCCGCTCACTCCGAGGGCCCTCTGCAGTACTTC.

The V and J genes are TRBV2 and TRBJ2-7; D is ambiguous. This CDR3 contains 13 residues. Germline V lookup: CDR1 SNHLY, CDR2 FYNNEI. V was pared by 8 bases and J by 0 bases, with 11 bases between. CDR3 in amino acids: CASCAGVSYEQYF. In DNA, the CDR3 is TGTGCCAGCTGCGCAGGAGTCTCCTACGAGCAGTACTTC.

This clone appeared a few times. The chain has TRBV28 and TRBJ1-2; D not resolved. V was clipped by 2 bases and J by 5 bases, with 12 bases between them. The germline V gene encodes CDR1 MDHEN and CDR2 SYDVKM. This CDR3 is built from 14 residues. The chain's CDR3 is CASSLQTQKYGYTF. CDR3 bases: TGTGCCAGCAGTTTACAGACACAAAAATATGGCTACACCTTC.

The chain employs TRBV4-3 and TRBJ2-3; perhaps TRBD2 as D (7 bases). CDR3 length equals 16 residues. The germline gives CDR1 LGHNA, CDR2 YSLEER. V lost 0 bases to trimming and J lost 4 bases, with 14 bases between them. The CDR3 DNA reads as TGCGCCAGCAGCCAAGAGGGGGGCCTAGCGGCAGATACGCAGTATTTT. It is translated as CASSQEGGLAADTQYF.

The CDR3, as DNA: TGTGCCAGCACCCCACTAGCGGGAGGCACAGATACGCAGTATTTT. Its translation is CASTPLAGGTDTQYF. The J gene is TRBJ2-3, the V gene TRBV7-2; 11 bases map to TRBD2. J was trimmed by 1 base and V by 7 bases; bases with no gene match: 4. The CDR3 spans 15 residues. The germline V gene encodes CDR1 SGHTA and CDR2 FQGNSA.

J is TRBJ1-5 and V is TRBV5-1; weak D call: TRBD1 (6 bases). This CDR3 spans 17 amino acids. The V gene's germline CDR1 is SGHRS and CDR2 YFSETQ. Trimming took off 4 bases at V and 4 bases at J, with 21 bases between the two ends. CDR3 DNA sequence: TGCGCCAGCAGCCTTACTAGCGGGGGGCGAGAAAATCAGCCCCAGCATTTT. This codes for CASSLTSGGRENQPQHF.

The chain links TRBV18 to TRBJ1-5; perhaps TRBD1 as D (6 bases). Germline loops: CDR1 KGHSH, CDR2 LQKENI. This CDR3 has 17 amino acids. V was clipped by 3 bases and J by 3 bases, with 18 bases between them. CDR3 sequence: CASSPTGQPGPNQPQHF. The DNA for the CDR3 is TGTGCCAGCTCACCGACTGGACAGCCAGGCCCCAATCAGCCCCAGCATTTT.

The chain links TRBV7-9 to TRBJ2-2, with TRBD2 matching over 10 bases. After removal of 8 bases from V and 5 bases from J, the junction contained 11 bases not matched to a gene. This CDR3 spans 16 amino acids. Looked up from germline, CDR1 is SEHNR and CDR2 is FQNEAQ (reference sequence). The CDR3 sequence is CASGARSGRYTGELFF. CDR3 sequence (DNA): TGTGCCAGCGGGGCACGTAGCGGGAGGTATACCGGGGAGCTGTTTTTT.

There are a few counts of this clone. The J gene is TRBJ1-1, the V gene TRBV30; D is unclear. The V gene lost 8 bases and the J gene lost 6 bases, with 22 bases spanning the gap. CDR3 size: 14 residues. The germline gives CDR1 GTSNPN, CDR2 SVGIG (reference sequence). The CDR3, as DNA: TGTGCCCGATCCCATATCTCCGAGTGGTCTGAAGCTTTCTTT. Translated: CARSHISEWSEAFF. The full variable domain, rest sourced from reference TRBV30 and TRBJ1-1, is SQTIHQWPATLVQPVGSPLSLECTVEGTSNPNLYWYRQAAGRGLQLLFYSVGIGQISSEVPQNLSASRPQDRQFILSSKKLLLSDSGFYLCARSHISEWSEAFFGQGTRLTVV.

The rearrangement links TRBV7-3 to TRBJ2-7; the D is unclear. This CDR3 has 12 residues. The germline V gene encodes CDR1 SGHTA and CDR2 FQGTGA. Trimming stripped 4 bases from V and 2 bases from J, with 6 bases between. In nucleotides, the CDR3 is TGTGCCAGCAGCTATTATCCCTACGAGCAGTACTTC. Translating it yields CASSYYPYEQYF.

This clone was seen only a few times. The V and J genes are TRBV16 and TRBJ1-1; D is ambiguous. The length of the CDR3 is 12 residues. V was cut by 0 bases and J by 8 bases, with 7 bases left in between. Germline CDR1 and CDR2: KGHSY and FQNENV. The CDR3 region is CASSQSFREAFF. CDR3 nucleotide sequence: TGTGCCAGCAGCCAATCGTTCAGAGAAGCTTTCTTT.

The chain joins TRBV28 to TRBJ1-5; no clear D. CDR1 and CDR2 (germline): MDHEN, SYDVKM. Trimming pared 3 bases from V and 3 bases from J, leaving 9 bases between. The CDR3 has 14 residues. This CDR3 is CASSFGNVNQPQHF. For the CDR3, the DNA is TGTGCCAGCAGTTTTGGGAATGTCAATCAGCCCCAGCATTTT.

This chain joins TRBV5-1 and TRBJ2-7, with a weak D call TRBD1 (6 bases). Germline V gene data show CDR1 as SGHRS and CDR2 as YFSETQ. The V end was cut by 2 bases, the J end by 3 bases, with 12 bases between. The CDR3 spans 14 residues. CDR3 sequence: CASSLPRTDYEQYF. The CDR3 DNA reads TGCGCCAGCAGCTTACCTCGGACAGACTACGAGCAGTACTTC.

CDR3 sequence: CSVPGLAWRDHTQYF. The CDR3 DNA reads TGCAGCGTCCCGGGACTAGCGTGGAGAGACCATACGCAGTATTTT. This chain connects TRBV29-1 to TRBJ2-3; 10 bases line up with TRBD2. With 6 bases clipped from V and 7 bases from J, the junction kept 13 bases outside the gene matches. The CDR3 has 15 amino acids. The germline V gene encodes CDR1 SQVTM and CDR2 ANQGSEA.